These 5 T cell receptor beta chains came from one sample sequenced in a study of T-cell reconstitution after alpha-beta-depleted transplantation in children. For TCRbeta, the library was prepared with unique molecular identifiers. From the PCR reads, TCRdb called clonotypes with MiXCR, one entry per CDR3 protein. There are approximately 220,000 distinct CDR3 sequences in the sample; around a sixth occur only once, and about 39% lies in the top ten. Here the sequenced sample was PBMCs, mostly from graft donor cells, taken 360 days after TCRalphabeta/CD19-depleted stem cell transplant. These receptors were collected from a male patient aged 2 to 10 who had a stem cell transplant for acute lymphoblastic leukemia, so the T cells may come from the graft donor.

The CDR3 DNA reads as TGTGCCTGGGGGGACAGGGGGGACGAGCAGTACTTC. Amino acids: CAWGDRGDEQYF. The J gene is TRBJ2-7, the V gene TRBV30, with 11 bases that match TRBD1. The length of the CDR3 is 12 residues. Per the germline V gene, CDR1 is GTSNPN and CDR2 is SVGIG (reference sequence). Trimming removed 5 bases from V and 5 bases from J; junction bases left unmatched: 2. The full variable domain, its missing parts supplied by reference TRBV30 and TRBJ2-7, is SQTIHQWPATLVQPVGSPLSLECTVEGTSNPNLYWYRQAAGRGLQLLFYSVGIGQISSEVPQNLSASRPQDRQFILSSKKLLLSDSGFYLCAWGDRGDEQYFGPGTRLTVT.

There are a few counts of this clonotype. The chain employs TRBV12-3 or TRBV12-4 and TRBJ2-1; 8 nucleotides match TRBD2. Trimming took 2 bases from V and 9 from J; bases not matched to a gene: 6. The CDR3 contains 14 residues. As DNA, the CDR3 is TGTGCCAGCAGTTTAACGGGGGGGCCGAGTGAGCAGTTCTTC. This codes for CASSLTGGPSEQFF.

The genes are TRBV20-1 and TRBJ2-3; D unresolved. CDR3 length: 11 amino acids. Germline CDR1 is DFQATT and CDR2 is SNEGSKA (reference sequence). V lost 4 bases to trimming and J lost 5 bases, with 7 bases between them. CDR3 protein: CSANVGDTQYF. The CDR3, as DNA: TGCAGTGCTAATGTGGGAGATACGCAGTATTTT.

V gene TRBV3-1 combines with J gene TRBJ1-5, with 8 bases lining up with TRBD1. This CDR3 region has 14 residues. The V gene's germline CDR1 is LGHDT and CDR2 YNNKEL (reference sequence). J was trimmed by 6 bases and V by 0 bases; bases with no gene match: 1. This CDR3 is CASSQDGTGQPQHF. DNA of the CDR3: TGTGCCAGCAGCCAAGATGGGACAGGTCAGCCCCAGCATTTT.

This clonotype was seen a handful of times. The rearrangement links TRBV10-3 to TRBJ2-5; no definite D call. The germline V gene encodes CDR1 ENHRY and CDR2 SYGVKD. Between the trimmed V and J ends, which lost 10 bases and 2 bases, there was a span of 17 bases. The CDR3 contains 14 residues. The CDR3 DNA follows: TGTGCCACCAAGACCCAGGCTAAACAAGAGACCCAGTACTTC. It codes for CATKTQAKQETQYF.